This T cell receptor beta chain was observed in a study of CD8+ T cells in alopecia areata. Remarks on this clone: What it binds is unknown.

Study-wide results and limits: Resident alphabeta T cells of normal skin are also sequenced in scalp samples. Under tofacitinib, numerous expanded lesional clonotypes remained detectable in scalp and blood.

Treatment noted: oral pan-JAK inhibitor, 5-10 mg twice daily. Following extraction, RNA underwent reverse transcription to cDNA, which served as the sequencing template. This table comes from immunoSEQ multiplex PCR, and its TCRdb copy is limited to in-frame clones, with some not included. The data contain about 120,000 clones, 58% of them singletons. The sequence was obtained from a human donor with alopecia areata. Sequencing was performed on CD8+ T cells sorted from blood, taken at week 4, from a patient treated with tofacitinib.

CDR3 nucleotide sequence: TGTGCCAGCAGCGGAACGGACTCTGTCGAGCAGTACTTC. It is translated as CASSGTDSVEQYF. This chain uses TRBV9 with TRBJ2-7; TRBD2 might be the D (5 bases). CDR1 and CDR2 from the germline V gene are SGDLS and YYNGEE. The CDR3 extends over 13 amino acids. Trimming shortened V by 3 bases and J by 6 bases, and 13 bases separated the two germline ends.